These T cell receptor beta chains were read from a single sample in a study of blood T cell repertoires in COVID-19. The method was immunoSEQ multiplex PCR; TCRdb's version includes in-frame clones alone and lacks a portion of them. Of 55,000 to 70,000 clones in the sample, more than 70% were seen once. Source material: PBMCs or T cells enriched from blood (not recorded which). The receptors derive from a woman in her thirties or forties who had recovered from COVID-19. Each CDR3 is given with its conserved first and last residue. A D gene is named only where the DNA matches it firmly. Rows may omit the clone size; those that give it use once, few, many or a size class.

clone_size: -
cdr3_length: 16
d_call: -
j_call: TRBJ1-4
v_call: TRBV4-1
cdr3_nt: TGCGCCAGCAGCGGCCGTGTAGGGGGTGAGAAGGAAAAACTGTTTTTT
cdr3_aa: CASSGRVGGEKEKLFF

clone_size: -
cdr3_length: 15
d_call: TRBD1
j_call: TRBJ1-2
v_call: TRBV7-8
cdr3_nt: TGTGCCAGCAGCCCTAGACAGGGCGCATACTATGGCTACACCTTC
cdr3_aa: CASSPRQGAYYGYTF

clone_size: -
cdr3_length: 16
d_call: TRBD2
j_call: TRBJ2-3
v_call: TRBV5-1
cdr3_nt: TGCGCCAGCATAAAATCAGCGGGGGGGACTTCAGATACGCAGTATTTT
cdr3_aa: CASIKSAGGTSDTQYF

clone_size: -
cdr3_length: 20
d_call: TRBD1
j_call: TRBJ1-6
v_call: TRBV7-8
cdr3_nt: TGTGCCAGCAGCTCACATCCCCCGGGACAGGGTTACTCCTATAATTCACCCCTCCACTTT
cdr3_aa: CASSSHPPGQGYSYNSPLHF

clone_size: -
cdr3_length: 15
d_call: TRBD1
j_call: TRBJ1-1
v_call: TRBV6-5
cdr3_nt: TGTGCCAGCAGTTACGGGGACAGGGTGAAGACTGAAGCTTTCTTT
cdr3_aa: CASSYGDRVKTEAFF

clone_size: -
cdr3_length: 19
d_call: TRBD2
j_call: TRBJ2-4
v_call: TRBV5-1
cdr3_nt: TGCGCCAGCAGCCCCCGACTAGCGGGGGGGCCAACCGGCAAAAACATTCAGTACTTC
cdr3_aa: CASSPRLAGGPTGKNIQYF

clone_size: -
cdr3_length: 14
d_call: -
j_call: TRBJ2-2
v_call: TRBV5-1
cdr3_nt: TGCGCCAGCAGCTTGAGGGGATTCACCGGGGAGCTGTTTTTT
cdr3_aa: CASSLRGFTGELFF

clone_size: -
cdr3_length: 12
d_call: -
j_call: TRBJ2-3
v_call: TRBV18
cdr3_nt: TGTGCCAGCTCACTCCAGGGAGATACGCAGTATTTT
cdr3_aa: CASSLQGDTQYF

clone_size: -
cdr3_length: 13
d_call: -
j_call: TRBJ2-1
v_call: TRBV7-3
cdr3_nt: TGTGCCAGCAGCTTAGATCGGAGGGATGAGCAGTTCTTC
cdr3_aa: CASSLDRRDEQFF

clone_size: few
cdr3_length: 15
d_call: -
j_call: TRBJ1-2
v_call: TRBV27
cdr3_nt: TGTGCCAGCAGTTCCCGGGGGGCGCGGCAGGCTGGCTACACCTTC
cdr3_aa: CASSSRGARQAGYTF

clone_size: -
cdr3_length: 17
d_call: TRBD1
j_call: TRBJ2-2
v_call: TRBV4-1
cdr3_nt: TGCGCCAGCAGCCACAACCCGGACAGGGTGAACACCGGGGAGCTGTTTTTT
cdr3_aa: CASSHNPDRVNTGELFF

clone_size: -
cdr3_length: 18
d_call: TRBD1
j_call: TRBJ2-1
v_call: TRBV10-3
cdr3_nt: TGTGCCACCGCCCCCACGGGACAGGGATATTTTTCCTACAATGAGCAGTTCTTC
cdr3_aa: CATAPTGQGYFSYNEQFF

clone_size: -
cdr3_length: 14
d_call: -
j_call: TRBJ2-4
v_call: TRBV6-1
cdr3_nt: TGTGCCAGCAGTGACACAGGGTGGGTGAACATTCAGTACTTC
cdr3_aa: CASSDTGWVNIQYF

clone_size: -
cdr3_length: 15
d_call: -
j_call: TRBJ2-3
v_call: TRBV10-2
cdr3_nt: TGCGCCAGCAGCTCACATAGCGCCGCAACAGATACGCAGTATTTT
cdr3_aa: CASSSHSAATDTQYF

clone_size: -
cdr3_length: 13
d_call: -
j_call: TRBJ2-1
v_call: TRBV7-9
cdr3_nt: TGTGCCAGCAGCTCCACTAAACCCAATGAGCAGTTCTTC
cdr3_aa: CASSSTKPNEQFF

clone_size: -
cdr3_length: 15
d_call: -
j_call: TRBJ1-5
v_call: TRBV5-4
cdr3_nt: TGTGCCAGCAGCTTGGGGGGGACAAAAGATCAGCCCCAGCATTTT
cdr3_aa: CASSLGGTKDQPQHF

clone_size: -
cdr3_length: 17
d_call: TRBD1
j_call: TRBJ2-5
v_call: TRBV5-1
cdr3_nt: TGCGCCAGCAGCTTGGGAGTTGTGCAGGGGGCGGAAGAGACCCAGTACTTC
cdr3_aa: CASSLGVVQGAEETQYF

clone_size: -
cdr3_length: 15
d_call: TRBD1
j_call: TRBJ1-3
v_call: TRBV19
cdr3_nt: TGTGCCAGTAGTATGGGGACAGAGGCTGGAAACACCATATATTTT
cdr3_aa: CASSMGTEAGNTIYF

clone_size: once
cdr3_length: 14
d_call: -
j_call: TRBJ1-1
v_call: TRBV27
cdr3_nt: TGTGCCAGCAGTTTATCGTGGCAAGTGACTGAAGCTTTCTTT
cdr3_aa: CASSLSWQVTEAFF

clone_size: -
cdr3_length: 14
d_call: -
j_call: TRBJ1-1
v_call: TRBV25-1
cdr3_nt: TGTGCCAGCAGTGAATTCTACGGGAACACTGAAGCTTTCTTT
cdr3_aa: CASSEFYGNTEAFF

clone_size: -
cdr3_length: 13
d_call: TRBD2
j_call: TRBJ2-7
v_call: TRBV12-3/TRBV12-4
cdr3_nt: TGTGCCAGCAGTTTAGTGTCGGGGGGCGAGCAGTACTTC
cdr3_aa: CASSLVSGGEQYF

clone_size: -
cdr3_length: 15
d_call: -
j_call: TRBJ1-6
v_call: TRBV7-2
cdr3_nt: TGTGCCAGCAGCGAAGATCACAGGGAGATAGCACCCCTCCACTTT
cdr3_aa: CASSEDHREIAPLHF

clone_size: -
cdr3_length: 14
d_call: -
j_call: TRBJ2-1
v_call: TRBV6-4
cdr3_nt: TGTGCCAGCCGGACGGAGGCCTCCTACAATGAGCAGTTCTTC
cdr3_aa: CASRTEASYNEQFF

clone_size: -
cdr3_length: 17
d_call: TRBD1
j_call: TRBJ1-5
v_call: TRBV27
cdr3_nt: TGTGCCAGCAGTTTTATAACGACAGGGGGCGCGAATCAGCCCCAGCATTTT
cdr3_aa: CASSFITTGGANQPQHF

clone_size: -
cdr3_length: 12
d_call: -
j_call: TRBJ1-4
v_call: TRBV19
cdr3_nt: TGTGCCAGTAGGTTTATCAATGAAAAACTGTTTTTT
cdr3_aa: CASRFINEKLFF

clone_size: -
cdr3_length: 13
d_call: TRBD1
j_call: TRBJ2-2
v_call: TRBV6-5
cdr3_nt: TGTGCCAGCAGTAATCAGGGGGCCGGGGAGCTGTTTTTT
cdr3_aa: CASSNQGAGELFF

clone_size: -
cdr3_length: 14
d_call: -
j_call: TRBJ1-2
v_call: TRBV20-1
cdr3_nt: TGCAGTGCTAGTAAACAGCTAGGGGACTATGGCTACACCTTC
cdr3_aa: CSASKQLGDYGYTF

clone_size: -
cdr3_length: 16
d_call: TRBD2
j_call: TRBJ2-1
v_call: TRBV7-2
cdr3_nt: TGTGCCAGCAGCTTACTGTCGCTAGCGGTCTCCACTGAGCAGTTCTTC
cdr3_aa: CASSLLSLAVSTEQFF

clone_size: -
cdr3_length: 15
d_call: -
j_call: TRBJ1-3
v_call: TRBV11-3
cdr3_nt: TGTGCCAGCAGCTTAGCAAACAGGGCTGGAAACACCATATATTTT
cdr3_aa: CASSLANRAGNTIYF

clone_size: once
cdr3_length: 17
d_call: -
j_call: TRBJ1-3
v_call: TRBV10-3
cdr3_nt: TGTGCCATCACCCAAAGCCCGGGACAAAGCTCTGGAAACACCATATATTTT
cdr3_aa: CAITQSPGQSSGNTIYF

clone_size: -
cdr3_length: 15
d_call: TRBD2
j_call: TRBJ2-3
v_call: TRBV4-1
cdr3_nt: TGCGCCAGCAGCCTAACTAGCGGGGGGCGGGATACGCAGTATTTT
cdr3_aa: CASSLTSGGRDTQYF

clone_size: -
cdr3_length: 14
d_call: -
j_call: TRBJ1-1
v_call: TRBV6-5
cdr3_nt: TGTGCCAGCACCCTAGATTATACGGACACTGAAGCTTTCTTT
cdr3_aa: CASTLDYTDTEAFF

clone_size: -
cdr3_length: 15
d_call: TRBD1
j_call: TRBJ1-1
v_call: TRBV3-1/TRBV3-2
cdr3_nt: TGTGCCAGCAGCCACAGGGGGCGGATACTGGCTGAAGCTTTCTTT
cdr3_aa: CASSHRGRILAEAFF

clone_size: -
cdr3_length: 16
d_call: -
j_call: TRBJ1-2
v_call: TRBV4-1
cdr3_nt: TGCGCCAGCAGCCCGTGGGAGAACAGGGTTAACTATGGCTACACCTTC
cdr3_aa: CASSPWENRVNYGYTF

clone_size: once
cdr3_length: 15
d_call: TRBD1
j_call: TRBJ1-1
v_call: TRBV7-9
cdr3_nt: TGTGCCAGCAGCGTACCGGGACAGTTGGCTTCTGAAGCTTTCTTT
cdr3_aa: CASSVPGQLASEAFF

clone_size: -
cdr3_length: 17
d_call: -
j_call: TRBJ1-6
v_call: TRBV19
cdr3_nt: TGTGCCAGTAGTATGGAACAGGGAAGCTCCTATAATTCACCCCTCCACTTT
cdr3_aa: CASSMEQGSSYNSPLHF

clone_size: -
cdr3_length: 15
d_call: TRBD1
j_call: TRBJ1-2
v_call: TRBV3-1/TRBV3-2
cdr3_nt: TGTGCCAGCAGCCAAGATGTCGTACAGGGGAGGAGCTACACCTTC
cdr3_aa: CASSQDVVQGRSYTF

clone_size: -
cdr3_length: 14
d_call: -
j_call: TRBJ1-1
v_call: TRBV6-5
cdr3_nt: TGTGCCAGCAGTTATGGACAGCTGAACACTGAAGCTTTCTTT
cdr3_aa: CASSYGQLNTEAFF

clone_size: -
cdr3_length: 15
d_call: TRBD1
j_call: TRBJ1-2
v_call: TRBV6-5
cdr3_nt: TGTGCCAGCAGTTACTCTGGACAGGGGGCATGGGGCTACACCTTC
cdr3_aa: CASSYSGQGAWGYTF

clone_size: -
cdr3_length: 16
d_call: -
j_call: TRBJ1-1
v_call: TRBV18
cdr3_nt: TGTGCCAGCTCACCACTGGCAGGGGAGTTGAGCACTGAAGCTTTCTTT
cdr3_aa: CASSPLAGELSTEAFF

clone_size: few
cdr3_length: 15
d_call: -
j_call: TRBJ1-6
v_call: TRBV9
cdr3_nt: TGTGCCAGCAGCGGAGCTGGAAGGGGGAATTCACCCCTCCACTTT
cdr3_aa: CASSGAGRGNSPLHF

clone_size: -
cdr3_length: 13
d_call: -
j_call: TRBJ2-5
v_call: TRBV27
cdr3_nt: TGTGCCAGCATGGTTAGGAGAGGCGCGCCCCAGTACTTC
cdr3_aa: CASMVRRGAPQYF

clone_size: -
cdr3_length: 14
d_call: -
j_call: TRBJ2-1
v_call: TRBV5-1
cdr3_nt: TGCGCCAGCAGCTTTAGGGGGGGCGGGCATGAGCAGTTCTTC
cdr3_aa: CASSFRGGGHEQFF

clone_size: -
cdr3_length: 15
d_call: -
j_call: TRBJ2-7
v_call: TRBV5-4
cdr3_nt: TGTGCCAGCAGCTTGGGGGTCACGCCTGCGGACGAGCAGTACTTC
cdr3_aa: CASSLGVTPADEQYF

clone_size: -
cdr3_length: 16
d_call: -
j_call: TRBJ2-2
v_call: TRBV19
cdr3_nt: TGTGCCAGTAGTTCCCCGGGACTCACGAACACCGGGGAGCTGTTTTTT
cdr3_aa: CASSSPGLTNTGELFF